The 18 T cell receptor beta chains given below trace back to one sample, sequenced in a study of T cell responses to AZD1222 COVID-19 vaccine listed by TCRdb under 2021. The time point label of this sample denotes: about 28 days (+/-7) after the second vaccine dose. Libraries were built with the immunoSEQ multiplex PCR assay. TCRdb provides this immuneACCESS table in a form limited to in-frame rearrangements. Some clones are lacking; in checked studies, under half of them reflect an unresolved V gene, and why the rest are absent is not known. Within this sample are more than 85,000 clones, with 80% to 90% of them counted one time only. The ten largest account for over 35% of the sample. Specimen: peripheral blood, collected 28 days after the second AZD1222 dose. The receptors were sampled from an adult who received the AZD1222 COVID-19 vaccine.

In this sample, this clone turned up once. The DNA for the CDR3 is TGTGCCAGCAGTTACAACGCGAACACCGGGGAGCTGTTTTTT. Its translation: CASSYNANTGELFF. The chain recombines TRBV6-2 or TRBV6-3 with TRBJ2-2; D is unresolved. Trimming pared 2 bases from V and 0 bases from J, leaving 4 bases between. The CDR3 length is 14 residues. Germline CDR1 is MNHEY and CDR2 is SVGEGT.

V is TRBV19 and J is TRBJ1-6; tentatively, D is TRBD1 (5 bases). Germline V gene sequence: CDR1 LNHDA, CDR2 SQIVND (reference sequence). The CDR3 is 14 residues long. V was clipped by 9 bases and J by 10 bases, with 19 bases between them. The CDR3 nucleotides are TGTGCCAGCACGGCGGGGGACCACGGGTCACCCCTCCACTTT. Protein sequence: CASTAGDHGSPLHF. Filled out from reference TRBV19 and TRBJ1-6, the complete variable domain reads DGGITQSPKYLFRKEGQNVTLSCEQNLNHDAMYWYRQDPGQGLRLIYYSQIVNDFQKGDIAEGYSVSREKKESFPLTVTSAQKNPTAFYLCASTAGDHGSPLHFGNGTRLTVT.

This chain uses TRBV29-1 with TRBJ1-1; 10 bases are shared with TRBD1. In germline, CDR1 is SQVTM, CDR2 ANQGSEA. Losses at the gene ends were 4 bases for V and 4 bases for J; bases not matched to a gene: 3. This CDR3 is built from 13 residues. The CDR3 DNA reads TGCAGCGTTGGTCGGGACAGGGGCACTGAAGCTTTCTTT. It yields the protein CSVGRDRGTEAFF.

The chain couples TRBV5-8 to TRBJ1-1; tentatively, D is TRBD1 (6 bases). Trimming pared 1 base from V and 1 base from J, leaving 14 bases between. Germline V gene data show CDR1 as SGHTS and CDR2 as YDEGEE. The length of the CDR3 is 16 residues. CDR3 residues: CASSLWQGTPNTEAFF. DNA for the CDR3: TGTGCCAGCAGCTTGTGGCAGGGGACTCCGAACACTGAAGCTTTCTTT.

The CDR3 sequence is CASRPLVQYF. The CDR3, as DNA: TGTGCCAGCAGACCCCTTGTGCAGTACTTC. The chain links TRBV7-6 to TRBJ2-7, with unresolved D. The CDR3 runs 10 residues. In germline, CDR1 is SGHVS, CDR2 FNYEAQ. Trimming took 6 bases from V and 9 from J, leaving 9 bases between them.

The chain combines TRBV6-5 with TRBJ2-7, with D possibly matching TRBD2 (5 bases). The CDR3 loop spans 13 amino acids. CDR1 MNHEY and CDR2 SVGAGI come from the germline V gene. V lost 8 bases and J 2 bases, leaving 13 bases between the germline ends. The CDR3 sequence: CASGETVTYEQYF. Here the CDR3 DNA reads TGTGCCAGCGGGGAGACGGTCACCTACGAGCAGTACTTC.

This clone has just a few counts. The J gene is TRBJ2-7, the V gene TRBV5-8; D might be TRBD2 (6 bases). This CDR3 region has 17 residues. The germline V and J ends were trimmed by 0 bases and 2 bases, with 18 bases remaining between them. From germline, CDR1 is SGHTS and CDR2 YDEGEE. The CDR3 DNA follows: TGTGCCAGCAGCTTGGTCCAGGACTACCGAGGAGCCTACGAGCAGTACTTC. Its translation is CASSLVQDYRGAYEQYF.

This clone was picked up one time. The V and J genes are TRBV2 and TRBJ2-1; 7 bases are a match to TRBD2. V lost 4 bases and J lost 8; bases outside the gene matches: 5. Germline V lookup: CDR1 SNHLY, CDR2 FYNNEI. This CDR3 has 13 residues. Written as DNA, the CDR3 is TGTGCCAGCAGTGGGCGGGGGAACGATGAGCAGTTCTTC. As protein: CASSGRGNDEQFF.

The J gene is TRBJ2-7, the V gene TRBV18; TRBD1 might be the D (5 bases). Per the germline V gene, CDR1 is KGHSH and CDR2 is LQKENI. The CDR3 consists of 13 residues. V gave up 4 bases and J gave up 5 bases, with 12 bases separating them. The CDR3 DNA sequence: TGTGCCAGCTCACTCGCTTGGGGCGACGAGCAGTACTTC. Translation: CASSLAWGDEQYF.

The chain carries TRBV27 and TRBJ1-1, with no clear D. Trimming stripped 2 bases from V and 9 bases from J, with 13 bases between. Germline lookup yields CDR1 MNHEY and CDR2 SMNVEV (reference sequence). The CDR3 consists of 13 residues. The CDR3 DNA is TGTGCCAGCAGTTTAGGTAGAGAGACTAAAGCTTTCTTT. Protein: CASSLGRETKAFF.

This chain links TRBV28 with TRBJ2-7, with 11 bases matching TRBD2. This CDR3 spans 15 amino acids. The junction had 7 bases not matched to a gene; V was cut back by 3 bases and J by 6 bases. The germline gives CDR1 MDHEN, CDR2 SYDVKM. CDR3 in DNA: TGTGCCAGCAGTTTGCCTACTAGCGGGAGTCGCGAGCAGTACTTC. Translated, it gives CASSLPTSGSREQYF.

The V gene is TRBV28, the J gene TRBJ2-7, with 8 bases lining up with TRBD2. J was trimmed by 1 base and V by 6 bases; bases with no gene match: 5. This CDR3 comprises 14 residues. Germline CDR1 and CDR2: MDHEN and SYDVKM. CDR3 bases: TGTGCCAGCAGGACCGGGACTAGGTCCTACGAGCAGTACTTC. This translates into CASRTGTRSYEQYF.

V gene TRBV5-4 combines with J gene TRBJ1-2; D gene uncertain. This CDR3 has 14 residues. The germline gives CDR1 SGHNT, CDR2 YYREEE (reference sequence). With 6 bases removed from V and 4 bases from J, the gap between germline ends came to 16 bases. The CDR3 loop reads CASTLEGNLYGYTF. CDR3 coding DNA: TGTGCCAGCACACTTGAGGGTAATCTCTATGGCTACACCTTC.

V and J are TRBV5-6 and TRBJ1-4; D gene uncertain. V lost 3 bases and J 0 bases, leaving 6 bases between the germline ends. Per the germline V gene, CDR1 is SGHDT and CDR2 is YYEEEE. The CDR3 totals 14 residues. The CDR3 sequence is CASSSYTTNEKLFF. The CDR3 DNA sequence: TGTGCCAGCAGCTCCTATACAACTAATGAAAAACTGTTTTTT.

The rearrangement joins TRBV28 to TRBJ1-2; D uncertain. Germline V gives CDR1 MDHEN, CDR2 SYDVKM. There are 14 residues in the CDR3. Trimming stripped 11 bases from V and 1 base from J, with 17 bases between. Here the CDR3 reads CAASELALNYGYTF. DNA for the CDR3: TGTGCCGCCTCGGAACTCGCGCTTAACTATGGCTACACCTTC.

The chain recombines TRBV5-4 with TRBJ1-4; D is uncertain. Germline assignment: CDR1 SGHNT and CDR2 YYREEE (reference sequence). This CDR3 spans 13 amino acids. Trimming took 0 bases from V and 8 from J, leaving 8 bases between them. CDR3 DNA sequence: TGTGCCAGCAGCTTGGAAAGTTCCGAAAAACTGTTTTTT. Protein: CASSLESSEKLFF.

The chain links TRBV7-2 to TRBJ1-3; 7 positions agree with TRBD1. Germline values: CDR1 SGHTA, CDR2 FQGNSA. Trimming cost V 3 bases and J 2 bases; bases outside gene matches: 7. The CDR3 is made up of 16 amino acids. DNA of the CDR3: TGTGCCAGCAGCTTCACAGGGGTACTTACTGGAAACACCATATATTTT. Its protein product is CASSFTGVLTGNTIYF.

V gene TRBV5-6 combines with J gene TRBJ1-1, with D unresolved. The CDR3 sequence is 13 residues long. Germline V gives CDR1 SGHDT, CDR2 YYEEEE. V lost 4 bases and J lost 4, with 11 bases in between. CDR3 in DNA: TGTGCCAGCAGCCCTATAAGTGTCACTGAAGCTTTCTTT. It yields the protein CASSPISVTEAFF. Complete variable domain (other parts from reference TRBV5-6 and TRBJ1-1): DAGVTQSPTHLIKTRGQQVTLRCSPKSGHDTVSWYQQALGQGPQFIFQYYEEEERQRGNFPDRFSGHQFPNYSSELNVNALLLGDSALYLCASSPISVTEAFFGQGTRLTVV.